This is a list of T cell receptor beta chains from one sample in a study of blood T cell repertoires in COVID-19. Some clones are missing from TCRdb's copy, which holds only in-frame ones; the method was immunoSEQ multiplex PCR. The top ten hold over 5.5% of the sample, which has more than 60,000 clones, less than 90% seen once. The sample taken for sequencing was peripheral blood. The receptors originated from a man aged 55 to 70 with active or convalescent COVID-19. The CDR3 runs from the conserved cysteine through the conserved F or W. A D gene is named only where the DNA matches it firmly. Only some rows state a clone size, as once, few, many or a class for expanded clones.

CDR3 DNA | CDR3 protein | J gene | clone size | D gene | V gene
TGTGCCAGCTCACCACGACAGGGGGGAAAACAAGAGACCCAGTACTTC | CASSPRQGGKQETQYF | TRBJ2-5 | NA | TRBD1 | TRBV18
TGTGCCAGCTCACCCCCGGGACAGACTAACTATGGCTACACCTTC | CASSPPGQTNYGYTF | TRBJ1-2 | NA | TRBD1 | TRBV18
TGTGCCAGCAGGACTAGCGGGGAGTACAATGAGCAGTTCTTC | CASRTSGEYNEQFF | TRBJ2-1 | NA | TRBD2 | TRBV4-2
TGTGCCAGCAGCCCGACTCCTCACAGGGATAATTCACCCCTCCACTTT | CASSPTPHRDNSPLHF | TRBJ1-6 | few | NA | TRBV5-5
TGTGCCAGCAGCGTAAGTAGCGGGGGGGCTGATGAGCAGTTCTTC | CASSVSSGGADEQFF | TRBJ2-1 | NA | TRBD2 | TRBV9
TGTGCCAGCAGCCCCTTGGAGGGCGGGAACACTGAAGCTTTCTTT | CASSPLEGGNTEAFF | TRBJ1-1 | NA | NA | TRBV7-3
TGTGCCAGTAGTATAGGCGGCGGGTACGAGACCCAGTACTTC | CASSIGGGYETQYF | TRBJ2-5 | NA | NA | TRBV19
TGTGCCAGCCATCCTAGGGGCCTGAACACTGAAGCTTTCTTT | CASHPRGLNTEAFF | TRBJ1-1 | NA | NA | TRBV18
TGTGCCAGCAGTTTATCGGGGAGCTATGGCTACACCTTC | CASSLSGSYGYTF | TRBJ1-2 | NA | NA | TRBV27
TGCGCCAGCAGCTTCGGGGGGAACACTGAAGCTTTCTTT | CASSFGGNTEAFF | TRBJ1-1 | once | NA | TRBV5-1
TGTGCCAGCAGTTTCGGTCAGGGGAACACTGAAGCTTTCTTT | CASSFGQGNTEAFF | TRBJ1-1 | once | NA | TRBV2
TGTGCCAGCAGCGCTTACAGGACGGGCTACACCTTC | CASSAYRTGYTF | TRBJ1-2 | NA | NA | TRBV9
TGTGCCAGCAGTGACCCGGACAGGGGAAATCAGCCCCAGCATTTT | CASSDPDRGNQPQHF | TRBJ1-5 | NA | TRBD1 | TRBV6-1
TGTGCCAGTAGTACCCGACAGGGTCAGTGGGCCGGGGAGCTGTTTTTT | CASSTRQGQWAGELFF | TRBJ2-2 | NA | TRBD1 | TRBV19
TGTGCCAGCAGCTTAGCGGCTAATCAGCCCCAGCATTTT | CASSLAANQPQHF | TRBJ1-5 | once | NA | TRBV7-9
TGTGCCAGCAGTTACGGGACAGGGAGAGAGACCCAGTACTTC | CASSYGTGRETQYF | TRBJ2-5 | NA | TRBD1 | TRBV6-5
TGTGCCACCAGCAGAGCTTGGACAGGGGTGAAGACCCAGTACTTC | CATSRAWTGVKTQYF | TRBJ2-5 | NA | TRBD1 | TRBV15
TGTGCCAGCACCCGAGCGGGGGGGCGAGAGACCCAGTACTTC | CASTRAGGRETQYF | TRBJ2-5 | NA | TRBD2 | TRBV6-5
TGCGCCAGCAGCTTGGGACAGGGTAGGGAGACCCAGTACTTC | CASSLGQGRETQYF | TRBJ2-5 | NA | TRBD1 | TRBV5-1
TGTGCCAGCAGCCTTTCACCAGGGCTATTCACCATATATTTT | CASSLSPGLFTIYF | TRBJ1-3 | NA | NA | TRBV21-1
TGTGCCAGTAAGACGGAAGCGAACTATGGCTACACCTTC | CASKTEANYGYTF | TRBJ1-2 | few | NA | TRBV19
TGTGCCAGCAGCCCGCTAGGGGGCGCAGGCACTGAAGCTTTCTTT | CASSPLGGAGTEAFF | TRBJ1-1 | NA | TRBD1 | TRBV25-1
TGTGCCAGCAGTTTATCGGGCAGTCCTAACTATGGCTACACCTTC | CASSLSGSPNYGYTF | TRBJ1-2 | NA | NA | TRBV27
TGTGCCAGTAGTAACGGACAGGGCGTCAGAGAAGCTTTCTTT | CASSNGQGVREAFF | TRBJ1-1 | NA | TRBD1 | TRBV19
TGCGCCAGCAGCCCTGACGGGAGTCGGACCGGGGAGCTGTTTTTT | CASSPDGSRTGELFF | TRBJ2-2 | NA | NA | TRBV5-1
TGCGCCAGCAGCCAAGGGAGAGGGCAGACCTATAGCAATCAGCCCCAGCATTTT | CASSQGRGQTYSNQPQHF | TRBJ1-5 | few | NA | TRBV4-1
TGTGCCAGCAGCTCGGACAGGAGGACTATGAACACTGAAGCTTTCTTT | CASSSDRRTMNTEAFF | TRBJ1-1 | NA | TRBD1 | TRBV5-4
TGCGCCAGCAGCCAAGATAAATATAGCGCCGAGCAGTACTTC | CASSQDKYSAEQYF | TRBJ2-7 | NA | NA | TRBV4-3
TGTGCCAGCAGTGAATATTGGGACAGGGGATACAATGAGCAGTTCTTC | CASSEYWDRGYNEQFF | TRBJ2-1 | few | TRBD1 | TRBV25-1
TGCAGCGTAAGGGGACAGAAGGATGGCTACACCTTC | CSVRGQKDGYTF | TRBJ1-2 | NA | TRBD1 | TRBV29-1
TGTGCCACCAGCCAAGACAGGGGCTATGGCTACACCTTC | CATSQDRGYGYTF | TRBJ1-2 | NA | TRBD1 | TRBV15
TGTGCCAGCAGCCAGTTCACCATACAGGGGGCGTCCGGGGAGCTGTTTTTT | CASSQFTIQGASGELFF | TRBJ2-2 | NA | TRBD1 | TRBV4-2
TGTGCCAGCAGCTTAAACGGAGGGGCCAACACCGGGGAGCTGTTTTTT | CASSLNGGANTGELFF | TRBJ2-2 | NA | NA | TRBV7-3
TGTGCCAGCAGTGAAGTTCCGGGAGGCTATGGCTACACCTTC | CASSEVPGGYGYTF | TRBJ1-2 | few | NA | TRBV6-1
TGTGCCAGCAGGGGAGGGATACTCTCTAATGAAAAACTGTTTTTT | CASRGGILSNEKLFF | TRBJ1-4 | NA | NA | TRBV27
TGTGCCAGCAGCTTAGTGTGGGAGCCGGGTGAAAAACTGTTTTTT | CASSLVWEPGEKLFF | TRBJ1-4 | NA | NA | TRBV7-8
TGTGCCAGCAGTTACTCCCCTCCTAGCGGGGTTTACAATGAGCAGTTCTTC | CASSYSPPSGVYNEQFF | TRBJ2-1 | few | TRBD2 | TRBV6-2/TRBV6-3
TGTGCCAGCAGCTTAGACGGTTATGGCTACACCTTC | CASSLDGYGYTF | TRBJ1-2 | NA | NA | TRBV11-2
TGTGCCAGCAGCTTGGGCCTAGCAAGTGGGGGGACCCAAGAGACCCAGTACTTC | CASSLGLASGGTQETQYF | TRBJ2-5 | NA | NA | TRBV7-2
TGTGCCAGCAGTCGTGGACTAAGCCCCTACGAGCAGTACTTC | CASSRGLSPYEQYF | TRBJ2-7 | once | NA | TRBV27
TGCGCCAGCAGCCAAGATCGGACACTCACAGATACGCAGTATTTT | CASSQDRTLTDTQYF | TRBJ2-3 | NA | NA | TRBV4-3
TGTGCCAGCAGTTACTCGAAGAGCAGGGGCAATCAGCCCCAGCATTTT | CASSYSKSRGNQPQHF | TRBJ1-5 | once | NA | TRBV6-2/TRBV6-3
TGCAGTGCTAGTCCCCAGGGGGCGCATCGGACTGGGGAGCTGTTTTTT | CSASPQGAHRTGELFF | TRBJ2-2 | NA | TRBD1 | TRBV20-1
TGTGCCAGCAGCCAAGCTCCCCGGGGAGAGCAGTTCTTC | CASSQAPRGEQFF | TRBJ2-1 | NA | NA | TRBV3-1/TRBV3-2
TGTGCCAGCAGGGCAGGGGGAGAAGCTGAAGCTTTCTTT | CASRAGGEAEAFF | TRBJ1-1 | NA | TRBD1 | TRBV27
TGCAGCGTTGAACGCCTAGCGGGGGGCCTCTCGGATACGCAGTATTTT | CSVERLAGGLSDTQYF | TRBJ2-3 | few | TRBD2 | TRBV29-1
TGCAGCGTTGGGACAGGGATGAACACTGAAGCTTTCTTT | CSVGTGMNTEAFF | TRBJ1-1 | NA | TRBD1 | TRBV29-1
TGTGCCACCAGTCCCAGGACACTTAACTATGGCTACACCTTC | CATSPRTLNYGYTF | TRBJ1-2 | NA | NA | TRBV24-1
TGTGCCAGCAGCTCAAGCGGGGGGGCAGAGACCCAGTACTTC | CASSSSGGAETQYF | TRBJ2-5 | NA | TRBD2 | TRBV5-4
TGCGCCAGCAGTGCCGGGTACCAAGAGACCCAGTACTTC | CASSAGYQETQYF | TRBJ2-5 | NA | NA | TRBV4-3
TGTGCCAGTAGTGACAGGGGGTTGGGGACCACTGAAGCTTTCTTT | CASSDRGLGTTEAFF | TRBJ1-1 | few | TRBD1 | TRBV19
TGTGCCAGCAGCTCGACAGGGTCCTATGGCTACACCTTC | CASSSTGSYGYTF | TRBJ1-2 | NA | TRBD1 | TRBV11-2
TGTGCCAGCAGCCCAACCGGACAGGGTAATCAGCCCCAGCATTTT | CASSPTGQGNQPQHF | TRBJ1-5 | NA | TRBD1 | TRBV7-2
TGTGCCAGCAGCTTGAGGCAGGCAGGGGTAAATGAGCAGTTCTTC | CASSLRQAGVNEQFF | TRBJ2-1 | NA | NA | TRBV5-6